The TCR beta chain described here comes from a study of blood T cells in healthy people across ages. Researchers report isolating at least 6.5 million PBMCs per sample. In regard to this clonotype: No antigen is known for it.

It was with a sample-barcoded 5' primer and a J-beta primer mix that a second PCR of roughly 7 to 11 cycles was run. Each cDNA molecule, via a template-switch adaptor with 12 random nucleotides, was tagged. All samples yielded 2.5 million or more CDR3-containing paired-end reads. One entry per CDR3 protein, called by TCRdb with MiXCR from the 5' RACE reads. The sample holds fewer than 800,000 distinct CDR3 sequences, more than 20% seen once. Overall study findings and caveats: Diversity figures based on one million T cells were deemed too low.

The receptor comes from a man aged 70-80 years in good health. Material: blood.

This CDR3 reads CASSARRTGIGNEQFF. DNA of the CDR3: TGTGCCAGCAGCGCCCGCAGGACAGGGATCGGGAATGAGCAGTTCTTC. The chain joins TRBV9 to TRBJ2-5; TRBD1 matches at 8 bases. Judging by the DNA end, TRBJ2-1 fits better; the J call may be wrong. The CDR3 has 16 amino acids. Germline V gives CDR1 SGDLS, CDR2 YYNGEE.